What follows are 13 T cell receptor beta chains derived from one specimen sequenced in a study of T cell responses to AZD1222 COVID-19 vaccine. Measured with immunoSEQ multiplex PCR; TCRdb has only the in-frame clones, and not every one. The table shows about 110,000 clones, with roughly nine tenths occurring only once. The material sequenced was peripheral blood, taken on day 0 of AZD1222 vaccination. All receptors derive from an adult in good health.

This chain connects TRBV5-1 to TRBJ2-5; TRBD1 matches 10 bases. V gave up 0 bases and J gave up 2 bases; unmatched junction bases: 4. Germline V gene sequence: CDR1 SGHRS, CDR2 YFSETQ. The CDR3 extends over 16 amino acids. CDR3 sequence (DNA): TGCGCCAGCAGCTTGGCGGGACAGGGGCCTCAAGAGACCCAGTACTTC. This encodes CASSLAGQGPQETQYF.

The genes are TRBV5-3 and TRBJ2-6, with 9 bases fitting TRBD1. TRBV5-3 is labeled an ORF, and its function is uncertain. J gave up 0 bases and V 2 bases, and 15 bases lay outside the gene matches. There are 21 residues in the CDR3. Written as DNA, the CDR3 is TGTGCCAGAAGCTTTTGGTTTGTCCGGGACAGGGATAACTCTGGGGCCAACGTCCTGACTTTC. This encodes CARSFWFVRDRDNSGANVLTF.

The chain recombines TRBV27 with TRBJ2-1, with 7 bases identical to TRBD1. The germline V gene encodes CDR1 MNHEY and CDR2 SMNVEV (reference sequence). J gave up 4 bases and V 10 bases, and 13 bases lay outside the gene matches. This CDR3 spans 15 amino acids. The CDR3 protein is CATLSNRGLYNEQFF. In DNA form, the CDR3 reads TGTGCCACCCTAAGCAACAGGGGCCTATACAATGAGCAGTTCTTC.

The CDR3, as DNA: TGTGCCAGCAGCCGAACTGGGGGCAGGGGGCGCCAAGAGACCCAGTACTTC. This encodes CASSRTGGRGRQETQYF. The chain is built from TRBV11-2 and TRBJ2-5; TRBD1 matches 8 bases. CDR3 length equals 17 residues. Germline V gene lookup returns CDR1 SGHAT and CDR2 FQNNGV. J gave up 1 base and V 5 bases, and 12 bases lay outside the gene matches.

A single count supports this clone. The chain has TRBV11-2 and TRBJ1-2, with a weak D call TRBD1 (5 bases). CDR3 size: 13 residues. Looked up from germline, CDR1 is SGHAT and CDR2 is FQNNGV. Between the trimmed V and J ends, which lost 5 bases and 1 base, there was a span of 8 bases. In DNA form, the CDR3 reads TGTGCCAGCAGCCCCGACAGTAACTATGGCTACACCTTC. Translating gives CASSPDSNYGYTF.

On this clone: This same CDR3 is encoded by further DNA sequences in the sample. The chain couples TRBV7-9 to TRBJ2-3; 8 bases are a match to TRBD2. V dropped 1 base and J dropped 0; count of bases not matched to a gene: 3. Germline V gene sequence: CDR1 SEHNR, CDR2 FQNEAQ (reference sequence). The CDR3 is 16 amino acids. CDR3 sequence (DNA): TGTGCCAGCAGCTTAGGTCCTAGCGGGAGCACAGATACGCAGTATTTT. Protein sequence: CASSLGPSGSTDTQYF. Based on the CDR3 plus reference TRBV7-9 and TRBJ2-3, the full variable domain is DTGVSQNPRHKITKRGQNVTFRCDPISEHNRLYWYRQTLGQGPEFLTYFQNEAQLEKSRLLSDRFSAERPKGSFSTLEIQRTEQGDSAMYLCASSLGPSGSTDTQYFGPGTRLTVL.

Only one count was recorded for this clone. V usage is TRBV6-5 and J usage is TRBJ1-1, with D perhaps TRBD1 (5 bases). This CDR3 has 14 residues. The germline V gene has CDR1 MNHEY and CDR2 SVGAGI. Trimming removed 5 bases at V and 7 bases at J, with 17 bases between. CDR3 in DNA: TGTGCCAGCAGTATCTCAGGGAGGTGGGATGAAGCTTTCTTT. Translating it yields CASSISGRWDEAFF.

The chain uses TRBV28 and TRBJ1-2, with TRBD1 matching over 8 bases. From germline, CDR1 is MDHEN and CDR2 SYDVKM. The CDR3 runs to 15 residues. V lost 7 bases, J lost 4 bases, and 11 bases stayed unmatched. CDR3 sequence reads: CASMMDRAPTYGYTF. CDR3 nucleotides: TGTGCCAGCATGATGGACAGGGCCCCGACCTATGGCTACACCTTC.

V and J are TRBV12-3 or TRBV12-4 and TRBJ2-7; D is possibly TRBD1 (6 bases). V lost 6 bases and J lost 6, with 15 bases in between. The CDR3 covers 13 residues. The chain's CDR3 is CASSTGRGIEQYF. For the CDR3, the DNA is TGTGCCAGCAGCACAGGGAGAGGCATCGAGCAGTACTTC.

This clone was picked up a small number of times. J is TRBJ1-5 and V is TRBV6-2 or TRBV6-3; D remains ambiguous. The germline CDR1 and CDR2 sequences are MNHEY and SVGEGT. Trimming removed 2 bases from V and 9 bases from J, with 17 bases in between. This CDR3 contains 15 residues. CDR3 loop: CASSYLRSGNWPQHF. The CDR3 nucleotides are TGTGCCAGCAGTTACCTAAGGTCGGGGAATTGGCCCCAGCATTTT.

J is TRBJ2-7 and V is TRBV6-5; D may match TRBD1 or TRBD2 (5 bases each). The CDR3 sequence is 15 residues long. The V end was cut by 8 bases, the J end by 4 bases, with 21 bases between. Germline loops: CDR1 MNHEY, CDR2 SVGAGI. Here the CDR3 reads CASSRGRRLPYEQYF. CDR3 nucleotide sequence: TGTGCCAGCTCTAGGGGCCGAAGACTACCGTACGAGCAGTACTTC.

This chain connects TRBV4-2 to TRBJ2-3; possible D gene TRBD2, 6 bases. Trimming removed 0 bases at V and 0 bases at J, with 13 bases between. CDR1 is LGHNA and CDR2 is YNFKEQ in the germline V gene. This CDR3 is built from 17 residues. Written as DNA, the CDR3 is TGTGCCAGCAGCCAAGATGGCGTGACTAGAAGCACAGATACGCAGTATTTT. This translates into CASSQDGVTRSTDTQYF.

The rearrangement joins TRBV4-3 to TRBJ1-2, with 7 bases aligning to TRBD1. CDR1 and CDR2 from the germline V gene are LGHNA and YSLEER. After removal of 2 bases from V and 5 bases from J, the junction contained 8 bases not matched to a gene. The CDR3 has 15 amino acids. The CDR3, as DNA: TGCGCCAGCAGCCAACAACCCGACAGGGTTTATGGCTACACCTTC. Its translation: CASSQQPDRVYGYTF.